This paragraph reports one T cell receptor beta chain. This sample was taken from a study of shared clonotypes between healthy human individuals. Donors comprised only Caucasian adults living in Nashville, Tennessee. The assay was carried out at the deep level. Profiling relied on immunoSEQ multiplex PCR, and the TCRdb table lists in-frame clones only, not all of them. The table includes 2 million to 2.5 million clones, 93% detected once. The CDR3 totals 14 residues. CDR1 and CDR2 (germline): SGHNT, YENEEA. V shed 1 base and J shed 6 bases, with 10 bases lying between them. The rearrangement links TRBV11-3 to TRBJ2-1; the D is unclear. The sequencing input was naive CD4+ T cells from PBMCs. This sample's subset: CD45RA+ positively selected. This TCR was recovered from a man younger than 35 in good health. Some clones in this sample may be carry-over from other donors' samples. The CDR3: CASSLGGSTNEQFF. The CDR3 nucleotides are TGTGCCAGCAGCTTAGGTGGCAGCACCAATGAGCAGTTCTTC.